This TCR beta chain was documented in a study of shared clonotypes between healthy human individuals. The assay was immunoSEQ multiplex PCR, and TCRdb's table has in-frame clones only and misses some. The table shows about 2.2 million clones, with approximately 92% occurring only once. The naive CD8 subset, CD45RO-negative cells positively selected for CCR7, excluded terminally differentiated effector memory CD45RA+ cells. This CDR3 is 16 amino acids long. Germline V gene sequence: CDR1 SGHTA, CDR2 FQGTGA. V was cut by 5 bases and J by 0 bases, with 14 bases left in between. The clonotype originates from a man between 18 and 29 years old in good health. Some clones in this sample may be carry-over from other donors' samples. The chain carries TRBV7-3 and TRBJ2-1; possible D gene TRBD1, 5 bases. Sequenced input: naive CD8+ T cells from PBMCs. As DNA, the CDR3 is TGTGCCAGCAGCCCCCAGTCTGGGGCCTCCTACAATGAGCAGTTCTTC. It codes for CASSPQSGASYNEQFF.